The 19 T cell receptor beta chains presented below share a single source sample, sequenced in a study of neurological immune-mediated disorders. A single record per CDR3 protein comes from TCRdb applying MiXCR to the 5' RACE reads. The table lists approximately 51,000 distinct CDR3 sequences, 3% to 4% of them singletons. Sequencing was carried out using PBMCs. The receptors stem from a middle-aged man with multiple sclerosis.

V usage is TRBV16 and J usage is TRBJ1-5; D gene unclear. V was clipped by 1 base and J by 4 bases, with 14 bases between them. The CDR3 sequence is 16 residues long. Germline CDR1 reads KGHSY; CDR2 reads FQNENV. The CDR3 DNA is TGTGCCAGCAGCCAATTTGGAGGACGGAATAATCAGCCCCAGCATTTT. It encodes CASSQFGGRNNQPQHF. Full variable domain (rest looked up from reference TRBV16 and TRBJ1-5): GEEVAQTPKHLVRGEGQKAKLYCAPIKGHSYVFWYQQVLKNEFKFLISFQNENVFDETGMPKERFSAKCLPNSPCSLEIQATKLEDSAVYFCASSQFGGRNNQPQHFGDGTRLSIL.

This clonotype was observed a handful of times. The chain couples TRBV20-1 to TRBJ2-7; the match to TRBD1 covers 7 bases. This CDR3 is 15 amino acids long. The V gene's germline CDR1 is DFQATT and CDR2 SNEGSKA (reference sequence). Trimming took 1 base from V and 0 from J; bases not matched to a gene: 6. DNA for the CDR3: TGCAGTGCTAGAGCCGGGACAGTGAGCTCCTACGAGCAGTACTTC. Its translation: CSARAGTVSSYEQYF.

With regard to this clonotype: This may arise from a read error, as a much more abundant clone is one base away. The chain recombines TRBV10-2 with TRBJ2-5, with 7 bases aligning to TRBD2. V was clipped by 1 base and J by 9 bases; unmatched bases: 2. CDR1 is WSHSY, CDR2 SAAADI, per germline. The CDR3 has 12 residues. Here the CDR3 DNA reads TGCGCCAGCAGTGAGTTACGGGGGGCCCAGTACTTC. As protein: CASSELRGAQYF.

This clonotype has a count of ten or more. This chain uses TRBV12-3 or TRBV12-4 with TRBJ1-6; D is ambiguous. The CDR3 is 13 residues long. The V end was cut by 3 bases, the J end by 10 bases, with 10 bases between. The CDR3 protein is CASSFLIESPLHF. The CDR3 region has the DNA TGTGCCAGCAGTTTCTTGATCGAATCACCCCTCCACTTT.

Ten or more counts support this clonotype. The J gene is TRBJ2-7, the V gene TRBV4-1; 9 positions agree with TRBD2. The V and J ends lost 4 bases and 2 bases, in that order; junction bases with no gene match: 6. The germline V gene encodes CDR1 MGHRA and CDR2 YSYEKL. The CDR3 sequence is 15 residues long. The CDR3 reads CASSRSGGSPYEQYF. The CDR3 region has the DNA TGCGCCAGCAGCCGCAGCGGGGGGTCTCCCTACGAGCAGTACTTC.

This clonotype was counted at least ten times. This rearrangement joins TRBV29-1 to TRBJ2-7, with D possibly matching TRBD2 (5 bases). The CDR3 totals 13 residues. The V gene lost 4 bases and the J gene lost 3 bases, with 13 bases spanning the gap. Germline lookup yields CDR1 SQVTM and CDR2 ANQGSEA. The CDR3 is CSVGETNYYEQYF. The CDR3 nucleotides read TGCAGCGTTGGGGAGACCAACTACTACGAGCAGTACTTC.

This clonotype showed up many times. This chain joins TRBV7-9 and TRBJ2-1, with 7 bases fitting TRBD1. With 7 bases clipped from V and 7 bases from J, the junction kept 7 bases outside the gene matches. CDR1 and CDR2 from the germline V gene are SEHNR and FQNEAQ (reference sequence). The CDR3 contains 13 residues. CDR3 DNA sequence: TGTGCCAGCAAGGGGACAGCTCTGAATGAGCAGTTCTTC. Translating it yields CASKGTALNEQFF.

This clonotype was recorded at least ten times. The V and J genes are TRBV6-1 and TRBJ1-1; D might be TRBD1 (5 bases). V dropped 8 bases and J dropped 4 bases, with 20 bases sitting between them. Germline lookup yields CDR1 MNHNS and CDR2 SASEGT. This CDR3 comprises 15 residues. CDR3 residues: CASPLSGGMTTEAFF. The CDR3 nucleotides are TGTGCCAGCCCGTTAAGTGGGGGGATGACCACTGAAGCTTTCTTT.

This clonotype occurred many times. V gene TRBV5-1 combines with J gene TRBJ1-4, with D maybe TRBD1 (6 bases). The ends were cut back, 4 bases at V and 0 bases at J, with 10 bases in the middle. Per the germline V gene, CDR1 is SGHRS and CDR2 is YFSETQ. The length of the CDR3 is 15 residues. The CDR3 region is CASSGQGTTNEKLFF. The CDR3 bases are TGCGCCAGCAGCGGCCAGGGGACAACTAATGAAAAACTGTTTTTT.

This clonotype showed up many times. The V gene is TRBV7-9, the J gene TRBJ2-7, with 11 bases matching TRBD1. Germline assignment: CDR1 SEHNR and CDR2 FQNEAQ (reference sequence). This CDR3 is built from 15 residues. The ends lost 5 bases at V and 7 bases at J; junction bases unmatched: 10. CDR3 in amino acids: CASSRDRGLGGEQYF. The CDR3, as DNA: TGTGCCAGCAGCCGGGACAGGGGGTTGGGTGGTGAGCAGTACTTC.

This clonotype was seen ten or more times. J is TRBJ1-1 and V is TRBV20-1; 10 bases are a match to TRBD1. Trimming took 3 bases from V and 8 from J; bases not matched to a gene: 9. Germline loops: CDR1 DFQATT, CDR2 SNEGSKA (reference sequence). This CDR3 is 14 amino acids long. CDR3 residues: CSASIGQGGLEAFF. CDR3 DNA sequence: TGCAGTGCTAGTATTGGACAGGGGGGTTTAGAAGCTTTCTTT.

This clonotype was counted at least ten times. The rearrangement joins TRBV7-3 to TRBJ2-1, with D perhaps matching TRBD1 or TRBD2 (5 bases each). This CDR3 spans 14 amino acids. Germline CDR1 SGHTA, CDR2 FQGTGA. V lost 4 bases and J 5 bases, leaving 12 bases between the germline ends. The CDR3 region is CASSSGTANNEQFF. As DNA, the CDR3 is TGTGCCAGCAGCTCAGGGACGGCAAACAATGAGCAGTTCTTC.

At least ten counts were recorded for this clonotype. The CDR3 bases are TGTGCCACCCGGACAGGGGGCACGGGAGGCTACACCTTC. Protein: CATRTGGTGGYTF. The rearrangement links TRBV10-3 to TRBJ1-2; 11 bases line up with TRBD1. The CDR3 is made up of 13 amino acids. The ends lost 10 bases at V and 8 bases at J; junction bases unmatched: 9. Germline CDR1 is ENHRY and CDR2 is SYGVKD.

This clonotype was counted many times. The chain is built from TRBV30 and TRBJ2-5, with TRBD2 matching over 11 bases. CDR3 size: 15 residues. V shed 1 base, J shed 1 base, and the junction held 2 bases outside the gene matches. The germline V gene has CDR1 GTSNPN and CDR2 SVGIG (reference sequence). For the CDR3, the DNA is TGTGCCTGGAGTGAGGGGACTAGCGGCCAAGAGACCCAGTACTTC. It is translated as CAWSEGTSGQETQYF.

This clonotype showed up many times. This chain links TRBV10-3 with TRBJ2-3; D is unclear. The CDR3 has 15 amino acids. The V gene lost 0 bases and the J gene lost 5 bases, with 12 bases spanning the gap. Germline V lookup: CDR1 ENHRY, CDR2 SYGVKD. The CDR3 coding sequence is TGTGCCATCAGTGAGTCGGCCAACCCGGGAGATACGCAGTATTTT. Translating gives CAISESANPGDTQYF.

This clonotype was counted at least ten times. The V gene is TRBV5-5, the J gene TRBJ1-6; tentative D call: TRBD1 (5 bases). The V end lost 5 bases, the J end lost 9 bases, and 12 bases lay between the germline ends. The CDR3 runs to 13 residues. Germline V gene sequence: CDR1 SGHKS, CDR2 YYEKEE (reference sequence). Written as DNA, the CDR3 is TGTGCCAGCAGTTTTGACAGTTCTTCACCCCTCCACTTT. Its translation: CASSFDSSSPLHF.

This clonotype showed up many times. The chain employs TRBV3-1 and TRBJ1-6; maybe TRBD1 (6 bases). The CDR3 has 15 amino acids. V was trimmed by 6 bases and J by 10 bases, leaving 19 bases between them. From germline, CDR1 is LGHDT and CDR2 YNNKEL (reference sequence). CDR3 amino acids: CASRGIGGAGSPLHF. Here the CDR3 DNA reads TGTGCCAGCAGGGGAATCGGGGGGGCTGGGTCACCCCTCCACTTT. The full variable domain, its missing parts supplied by reference TRBV3-1 and TRBJ1-6, is DTAVSQTPKYLVTQMGNDKSIKCEQNLGHDTMYWYKQDSKKFLKIMFSYNNKELIINETVPNRFSPKSPDKAHLNLHINSLELGDSAVYFCASRGIGGAGSPLHFGNGTRLTVT.

This clonotype has at least ten counts. The chain employs TRBV5-1 and TRBJ1-2; no clear D gene. This CDR3 contains 11 residues. The V gene's germline CDR1 is SGHRS and CDR2 YFSETQ. The V end was cut by 1 base, the J end by 6 bases, with 4 bases between. CDR3 in amino acids: CASSLRDGYTF. The DNA for the CDR3 is TGCGCCAGCAGCTTGAGGGATGGCTACACCTTC.

This clonotype was counted ten times or more. The chain uses TRBV24-1 and TRBJ2-4, with D maybe TRBD2 (7 bases). V shed 6 bases and J shed 0 bases, with 23 bases lying between them. Germline CDR1 reads KGHDR; CDR2 reads SFDVKD. This CDR3 has 19 residues. The CDR3 sequence is CATSPGRRGQTLAKNIQYF. The DNA for the CDR3 is TGTGCCACCAGTCCTGGGAGGCGGGGGCAGACTTTAGCCAAAAACATTCAGTACTTC.